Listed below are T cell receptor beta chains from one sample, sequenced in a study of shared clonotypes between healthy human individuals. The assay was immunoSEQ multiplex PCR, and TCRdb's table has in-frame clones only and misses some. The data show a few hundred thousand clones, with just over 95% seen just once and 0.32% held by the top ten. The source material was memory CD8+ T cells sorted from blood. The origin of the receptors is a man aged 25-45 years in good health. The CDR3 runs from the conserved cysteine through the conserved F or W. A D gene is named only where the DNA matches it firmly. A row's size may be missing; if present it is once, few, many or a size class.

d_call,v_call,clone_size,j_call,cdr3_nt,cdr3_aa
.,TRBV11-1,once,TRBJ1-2,TGTGCCAGCAGCTTAGCCAGTACTAATGGCTACACCTTC,CASSLASTNGYTF
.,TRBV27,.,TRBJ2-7,TGTGCCAGCAGTTCGGCGGGGTCCTCCTACGAGCAGTACTTC,CASSSAGSSYEQYF
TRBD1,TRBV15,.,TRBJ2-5,TGTGCCACCAGCAGCGGTATACAGGGGAGTGGGGAGACCCAGTACTTC,CATSSGIQGSGETQYF
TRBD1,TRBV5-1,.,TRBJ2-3,TGCGCCAGCAGCTTGGACAGGGGGCGGGATACGCAGTATTTT,CASSLDRGRDTQYF
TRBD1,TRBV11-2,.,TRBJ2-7,TGTGCCAGCAGCTCCGGGACAGGGACGTACGAGCAGTACTTC,CASSSGTGTYEQYF
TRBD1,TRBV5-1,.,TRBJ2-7,TGCGCCAGCAGCGCACAGGGGGAGCAGTACTTC,CASSAQGEQYF
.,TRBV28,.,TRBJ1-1,TGTGCCAGCAGTTTGGTCCAGAACACTGAAGCTTTCTTT,CASSLVQNTEAFF
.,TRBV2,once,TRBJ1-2,TGTGCCAGCAGGATACAGGGAGGGTCGTATGGCTACACCTTC,CASRIQGGSYGYTF
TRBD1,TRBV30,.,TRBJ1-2,TGTGCCTGGAGCGAAGGGACAGGGGAAGGCTACACCTTC,CAWSEGTGEGYTF
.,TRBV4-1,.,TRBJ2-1,TGCGCCAGCAGCCAAGTCTCGGCTAAAGGGGGCAATGAGCAGTTCTTC,CASSQVSAKGGNEQFF
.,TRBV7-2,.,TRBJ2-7,TGTGCCAGCAGCTTAGAGGGACTTGCCTACGAGCAGTACTTC,CASSLEGLAYEQYF
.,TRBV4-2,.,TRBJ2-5,TGTGCCAGCAGCCAAGACAGTCCCCAAGAGACCCAGTACTTC,CASSQDSPQETQYF
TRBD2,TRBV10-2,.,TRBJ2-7,TGCGCCAGCAGTGAAGGCCATCGGACTAGCGAGCAGTACTTC,CASSEGHRTSEQYF
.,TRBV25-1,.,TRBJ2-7,TGTGCCAGCAGTGACTCAGCTTATACCTACGAGCAGTACTTC,CASSDSAYTYEQYF
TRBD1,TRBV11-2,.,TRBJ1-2,TGTGCCAGCAGCTTAGGGGACAGGGGAAGCGGCTACACCTTC,CASSLGDRGSGYTF
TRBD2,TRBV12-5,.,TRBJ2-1,TGTGCTAGTGGTTCGATTACTAGCGGGAGCTACAATGAGCAGTTCTTC,CASGSITSGSYNEQFF
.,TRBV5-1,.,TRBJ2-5,TGCGCCAGCAGGGCAGGGGCGTACCAAGAGACCCAGTACTTC,CASRAGAYQETQYF
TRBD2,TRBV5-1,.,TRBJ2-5,TGCGCCAGCAACCCACGACTAGCGGGATTCCAAGAGACCCAGTACTTC,CASNPRLAGFQETQYF
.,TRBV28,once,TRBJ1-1,TGTGCCAGCAGTTCCTCAGGGAGAACTGAAGCTTTCTTT,CASSSSGRTEAFF
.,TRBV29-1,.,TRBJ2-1,TGCAGCGTCCGGGACCACCGAGGCGGCTCCTACAATGAGCAGTTCTTC,CSVRDHRGGSYNEQFF
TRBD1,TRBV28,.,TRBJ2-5,TGTGCCAGCAGCCCTAACAGGGGGCTCATGTCGTCAGAGACCCAGTACTTC,CASSPNRGLMSSETQYF
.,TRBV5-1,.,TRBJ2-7,TGCGCCAGCAGCTTAACTACCTACGAGCAGTACTTC,CASSLTTYEQYF
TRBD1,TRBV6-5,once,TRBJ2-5,TGTGCCTCCACAGGGGGGCGCGGAGAGACCCAGTACTTC,CASTGGRGETQYF
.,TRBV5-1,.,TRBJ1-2,TGCGCCAGCAGCTTGGCAGGGGACTACTATGGCTACACCTTC,CASSLAGDYYGYTF
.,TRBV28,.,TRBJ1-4,TGTGCCAGCACTGGAAGGGGAATTGATGAAAAACTGTTTTTT,CASTGRGIDEKLFF
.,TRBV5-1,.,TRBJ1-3,TGCGCCAGTTTGAAGGTCCGACCCCTCTCCCTGGAAGACACCATATATTTT,CASLKVRPLSLEDTIYF
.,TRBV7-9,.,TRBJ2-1,TGTGCCAGCAGCTTAGCCCCGTTGAATGAGCAGTTCTTC,CASSLAPLNEQFF
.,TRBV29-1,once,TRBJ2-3,TGCAGCGTTGAAGGGCGGGTTAGCACAGATACGCAGTATTTT,CSVEGRVSTDTQYF
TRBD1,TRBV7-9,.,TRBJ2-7,TGTGCCAGCAGCTACCGGGACAGGGGGCGCTACGAGCAGTACTTC,CASSYRDRGRYEQYF
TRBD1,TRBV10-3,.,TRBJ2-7,TGTGCCGTTTCTACCACCGGGACAGGCACCTACGAGCAGTACTTC,CAVSTTGTGTYEQYF
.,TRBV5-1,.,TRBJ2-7,TGCGCCAGCAGCTTGTCAGCCACCTCCTTAAATTACGAGCAGTACTTC,CASSLSATSLNYEQYF
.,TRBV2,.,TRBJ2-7,TGTGCCAGCAGTGACATCGTCAGGGACTACGAGCAGTACTTC,CASSDIVRDYEQYF
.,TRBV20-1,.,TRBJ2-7,TGCAGTGCTCCTCGTGGGGGCGAGCAGTACTTC,CSAPRGGEQYF
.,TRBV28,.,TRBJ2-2,TGTGCCAGCAGTTTTAATAGGGGAGGTACCGGGGAGCTGTTTTTT,CASSFNRGGTGELFF
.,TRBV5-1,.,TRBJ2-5,TGCGCCAGCAGCTTGGGCCGGGCGGAGACCCAGTACTTC,CASSLGRAETQYF
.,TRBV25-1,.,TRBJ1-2,TGTGCCAGCAGTAGGGGCGACCGATCCTATGGCTACACCTTC,CASSRGDRSYGYTF
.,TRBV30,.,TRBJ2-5,TGTGCCTGGAGTGTCTGGGGAGAGACCCAGTACTTC,CAWSVWGETQYF
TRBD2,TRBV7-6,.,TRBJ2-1,TGTGCCAGCAGTCGTACCGGGACTAGCTACAATGAGCAGTTCTTC,CASSRTGTSYNEQFF
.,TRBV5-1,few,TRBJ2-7,TGCGCCAGCAGCTTGACAGGGTACGAGCAGTACTTC,CASSLTGYEQYF